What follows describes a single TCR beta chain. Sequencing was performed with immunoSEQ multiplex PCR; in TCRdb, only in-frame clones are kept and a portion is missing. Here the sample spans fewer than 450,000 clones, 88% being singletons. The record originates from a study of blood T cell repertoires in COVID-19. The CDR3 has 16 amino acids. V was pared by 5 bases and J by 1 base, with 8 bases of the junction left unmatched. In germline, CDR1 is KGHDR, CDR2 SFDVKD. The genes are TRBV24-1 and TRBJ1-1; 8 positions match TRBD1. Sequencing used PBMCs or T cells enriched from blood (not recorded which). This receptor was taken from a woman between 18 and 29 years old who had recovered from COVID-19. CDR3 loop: CATSVSIGTGNTEAFF. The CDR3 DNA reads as TGTGCCACCAGTGTTTCTATAGGGACAGGGAACACTGAAGCTTTCTTT.